The entry below gives a single TCR beta chain sequence along with its context. Its antigen is not known. Some clones are missing from TCRdb's copy, which holds only in-frame ones; the method was immunoSEQ multiplex PCR. The sample contains tens of thousands of clones, about 90% of which appear only once. This specimen comes from a study of PD-1 blockade in classical Hodgkin lymphoma. As for the study in general: Once every 2 weeks, patients received intravenous nivolumab at 3 mg/kg. Study-level points and caveats: Underlying causes for the observed repertoire differences were not defined, possibly disease activity or prior therapy.

Time point defined: cycle 4 day 1 (C4D1), after about 6 weeks of nivolumab. All the patients suffered relapse after autologous stem cell transplantation, and brentuximab vedotin exposure differed. Germline CDR1 SGDLS, CDR2 YYNGEE. Deletions cut 0 bases from V and 2 bases from J, with 12 bases between. This CDR3 contains 15 residues. The chain carries TRBV9 and TRBJ2-7; the D gene is possibly TRBD1 (6 bases). The TCR was taken from a human donor with classical Hodgkin lymphoma. The sequences come from peripheral blood mononuclear cells (PBMCs), collected before the fourth cycle of nivolumab. This CDR3 reads CASSVGGQGTYEQYF. CDR3 DNA: TGTGCCAGCAGCGTAGGGGGTCAGGGGACCTACGAGCAGTACTTC. The full variable domain, rest sourced from reference TRBV9 and TRBJ2-7, is DSGVTQTPKHLITATGQRVTLRCSPRSGDLSVYWYQQSLDQGLQFLIQYYNGEERAKGNILERFSAQQFPDLHSELNLSSLELGDSALYFCASSVGGQGTYEQYFGPGTRLTVT.